The 22 T cell receptor beta chains reported below all come from one sample, sequenced in a study of prognosis after radiotherapy for stage I lung cancer. Two-round multiplex PCR, the amplification method, yielded TCR beta CDR3 from genomic DNA. The use of primers specific to each TRBV and TRBJ gene characterized first-round PCR. MiXCR, applied by TCRdb to the multiplex PCR reads, yields one record per CDR3 protein. The sample carries about 17,000 distinct CDR3 sequences, about a sixth recorded once. This sample comprised PBMCs, obtained before or after stereotactic body radiation therapy (not recorded which). The receptors here all came from a donor over 45 with non-small cell lung cancer.

This clonotype showed up many times. The chain is built from TRBV2 and TRBJ2-7, with D perhaps assigned TRBD1 or TRBD2 (6 bases each). Germline V gene lookup returns CDR1 SNHLY and CDR2 FYNNEI. V was trimmed by 8 bases and J by 6 bases, leaving 14 bases between them. CDR3 length equals 12 residues. CDR3 region: CASRVGGFEQYF. In DNA form, the CDR3 reads TGTGCCAGCCGAGTAGGGGGGTTCGAGCAGTACTTC.

This clonotype was detected many times. The chain combines TRBV13 with TRBJ2-3, with 12 bases identical to TRBD2. Germline CDR1 is PRHDT and CDR2 is FYEKMQ (reference sequence). The CDR3 spans 17 residues. V lost 4 bases and J lost 6; bases outside the gene matches: 11. DNA of the CDR3: TGTGCCAGCAGCTCGGATGGACTAGCGGGGACCACGGATACGCAGTATTTT. Encoded protein: CASSSDGLAGTTDTQYF. Full variable domain (remainder filled in from reference TRBV13 and TRBJ2-3): AAGVIQSPRHLIKEKRETATLKCYPIPRHDTVYWYQQGPGQDPQFLISFYEKMQSDKGSIPDRFSAQQFSDYHSELNMSSLELGDSALYFCASSSDGLAGTTDTQYFGPGTRLTVL.

This clonotype showed up many times. The chain recombines TRBV27 with TRBJ2-7; possibly TRBD1 for D (6 bases). Germline-derived CDR1 and CDR2 are MNHEY and SMNVEV (reference sequence). The V gene lost 4 bases and the J gene lost 6 bases, with 19 bases spanning the gap. The CDR3 is made up of 15 amino acids. The CDR3 is CASSSRDKQRGEQYF. The DNA of the CDR3 is TGTGCCAGCAGTTCCCGGGACAAGCAACGTGGCGAGCAGTACTTC.

This clonotype was picked up one time. A much larger clone lies a single base off, so this may be a read error. The V and J genes are TRBV5-4 and TRBJ1-1, with TRBD1 as a possible D gene (6 bases). This CDR3 spans 15 amino acids. Looked up from germline, CDR1 is SGHNT and CDR2 is YYREEE (reference sequence). CDR3 nucleotides: TGTGCCAGCAGCCCGGGGGCAGGGAGAAACACTAAAGCTTTCTTT. It encodes CASSPGAGRNTKAFF.

About this clonotype: An end of the junction differs from the germline gene, which may be a read error. J is TRBJ1-2 and V is TRBV5-1; D not resolved. CDR3 length equals 14 residues. Germline V CDR1 and CDR2: SGHRS, YFSETQ. The CDR3 spells CTSSLLDANYGHTF. The CDR3 DNA reads as TGCACCAGCAGCTTGTTGGACGCCAACTATGGCCACACCTTC.

This clonotype was found many times. The chain couples TRBV12-3 or TRBV12-4 to TRBJ1-5, with 7 bases aligning to TRBD1. CDR3 length: 14 residues. V shed 7 bases and J 3 bases; nucleotides not matched to a gene: 6. CDR3 protein: CASITQGNNQPQHF. In DNA form, the CDR3 reads TGTGCCAGCATAACACAGGGGAACAATCAGCCCCAGCATTTT.

The sample holds many counts of this clonotype. The chain carries TRBV6-1 and TRBJ1-6; maybe TRBD1 (6 bases). CDR1 MNHNS and CDR2 SASEGT come from the germline V gene. V was trimmed by 7 bases and J by 7 bases, leaving 14 bases between them. This CDR3 contains 14 residues. The CDR3 DNA is TGTGCCAGCACGCGGGGGCAACTCAATTCACCCCTCCACTTT. It yields the protein CASTRGQLNSPLHF.

There are many counts of this clonotype. The chain links TRBV20-1 to TRBJ1-1, with TRBD1 as a possible D gene (5 bases). This CDR3 has 13 amino acids. Germline V gene data show CDR1 as DFQATT and CDR2 as SNEGSKA (reference sequence). The V end lost 7 bases, the J end lost 4 bases, and 16 bases lay between the germline ends. The CDR3 is CSVKQELLTEAFF. The CDR3, as DNA: TGCAGTGTGAAACAGGAGCTCCTCACTGAAGCTTTCTTT.

Relative to its sample, this clonotype is medium-sized (0.01 to 0.1%). This chain joins TRBV11-3 and TRBJ2-2; D uncertain. The CDR3 is 14 amino acids. Per germline, CDR1 SGHNT and CDR2 YENEEA. Trimming removed 4 bases from V and 6 bases from J, with 12 bases in between. The CDR3 bases are TGTGCCAGCAGCTCTCATTTCGGCTCCGGGGAGCTGTTTTTT. Protein product: CASSSHFGSGELFF.

This clonotype was observed at least ten times. V is TRBV20-1 and J is TRBJ2-1; 9 bases are shared with TRBD2. The V gene's germline CDR1 is DFQATT and CDR2 SNEGSKA (reference sequence). J lost 10 bases, V lost 0 bases, and 10 bases had no gene match. CDR3 length equals 15 residues. CDR3 in amino acids: CSARDLGGRAGEQFF. In DNA, the CDR3 is TGCAGTGCTAGAGATCTTGGCGGGAGGGCCGGAGAGCAGTTCTTC.

This chain connects TRBV6-1 to TRBJ2-1, with 8 bases fitting TRBD2. CDR3 size: 14 residues. Germline lookup yields CDR1 MNHNS and CDR2 SASEGT. Trimming cost V 6 bases and J 7 bases; bases outside gene matches: 8. The DNA of the CDR3 is TGTGCCAGCAGACGAGCGGGAGCTGGGAATGAGCAGTTCTTC. Its translation is CASRRAGAGNEQFF.

For this clonotype: This probably arose from a read error, given a far larger clone one base away. The chain recombines TRBV7-6 with TRBJ1-6, with TRBD1 matching 8 bases. Germline lookup yields CDR1 SGHVS and CDR2 FNYEAQ. The junction had 2 bases not matched to a gene; V was cut back by 3 bases and J by 13 bases. This CDR3 comprises 12 residues. The CDR3 is CASSFWTGPLHF. CDR3 nucleotide sequence: TGTGCCAGCAGCTTCTGGACAGGGCCCCTCCACTTT.

This clonotype was seen more than once but under ten times. A single base separates this from a much larger clone, so it may be a read error. CDR3 in DNA: TGTGCCAGCAGTTACACTGACGGGGATCAGCCCCGGCATTTT. Its translation is CASSYTDGDQPRHF. V and J are TRBV6-2 or TRBV6-3 and TRBJ1-5; D gene unclear. The CDR3 has 14 amino acids. Per germline, CDR1 MNHEY and CDR2 SVGEGT.

This clonotype was observed many times. This chain uses TRBV7-2 with TRBJ2-1; 10 bases match TRBD2. In germline, CDR1 is SGHTA, CDR2 FQGNSA. V lost 5 bases and J lost 3; bases outside the gene matches: 4. This CDR3 contains 15 residues. Here the CDR3 DNA reads TGTGCCAGCAGCCTCGGGACTAGCGTCTACAATGAGCAGTTCTTC. Translation: CASSLGTSVYNEQFF.

The table lists this clonotype with many counts. The V gene is TRBV6-5, the J gene TRBJ2-2, with 7 bases that match TRBD1. The CDR3 spans 17 residues. Germline V lookup: CDR1 MNHEY, CDR2 SVGAGI. Trimming at V came to 4 bases and at J to 6 bases, leaving 14 bases not matched to a gene. The CDR3 nucleotides are TGTGCCAGCAGTTCCATAGGACAGGCGTTAGTGGCCGGGGAGCTGTTTTTT. Its translation: CASSSIGQALVAGELFF.

This clonotype showed up many times. The genes are TRBV20-1 and TRBJ1-1; possible D gene TRBD1, 6 bases. The length of the CDR3 is 13 residues. The V end was cut by 4 bases, the J end by 8 bases, with 17 bases between. Germline V gene lookup returns CDR1 DFQATT and CDR2 SNEGSKA (reference sequence). The CDR3 DNA follows: TGCAGTGCTACCTCAGGGGCGAGACGGGAAGCTTTCTTT. Amino acids: CSATSGARREAFF.

The table lists this clonotype with many counts. The genes are TRBV7-2 and TRBJ2-7; 7 bases are shared with TRBD2. Germline CDR1 and CDR2: SGHTA and FQGNSA. The CDR3 is 16 amino acids. Trimming at V came to 2 bases and at J to 6 bases, leaving 13 bases not matched to a gene. The CDR3 coding sequence is TGTGCCAGCAGCTTAAATGCGGGAGAGTCTCATCGCGAGCAGTACTTC. Amino acids: CASSLNAGESHREQYF.

Points on this clonotype: The germline gene is not matched at one end of the junction; a read error may be the cause. CDR3 coding DNA: TGTGCCAGCAGCTTAGTGAAGGGCCTAGTCGGCAATAAGCAGTTCTTC. This gives the protein CASSLVKGLVGNKQFF. The chain is built from TRBV11-3 and TRBJ2-1, with no clear D. Germline CDR1 and CDR2: SGHNT and YENEEA. The CDR3 consists of 16 residues.

The table lists this clonotype with many counts. The rearrangement uses TRBV19 and TRBJ2-2; tentative D call: TRBD2 (6 bases). CDR1 and CDR2 (germline): LNHDA, SQIVND (reference sequence). Trimming took off 9 bases at V and 5 bases at J, with 19 bases between the two ends. The CDR3 sequence is 15 residues long. The CDR3 region has the DNA TGTGCCAGCCAAAGGAGGGGTGGGGGAACCGGGGAGCTGTTTTTT. This encodes CASQRRGGGTGELFF.

There are many counts of this clonotype. The V gene is TRBV19, the J gene TRBJ1-2; TRBD1 aligns across 8 bases. This CDR3 is 15 amino acids long. Trimming removed 6 bases from V and 4 bases from J; junction bases left unmatched: 10. The V gene's germline CDR1 is LNHDA and CDR2 SQIVND (reference sequence). The DNA of the CDR3 is TGTGCCAGTAGACTCGATGGGGACAGGATCTATGGCTACACCTTC. It yields the protein CASRLDGDRIYGYTF.

This clonotype was detected ten times or more. The J gene is TRBJ2-2, the V gene TRBV7-3, with 8 bases aligning to TRBD2. This CDR3 region has 16 residues. V gave up 3 bases and J gave up 3 bases; unmatched junction bases: 6. Per the germline V gene, CDR1 is SGHTA and CDR2 is FQGTGA. CDR3 sequence reads: CASSFYSGTDTGELFF. For the CDR3, the DNA is TGTGCCAGCAGCTTTTATAGCGGGACGGACACCGGGGAGCTGTTTTTT.

This clonotype was seen many times. The rearrangement uses TRBV27 and TRBJ1-6; D is uncertain. Germline V CDR1 and CDR2: MNHEY, SMNVEV (reference sequence). The CDR3 contains 15 residues. Trimming shortened V by 3 bases and J by 5 bases, and 11 bases separated the two germline ends. In nucleotides, the CDR3 is TGTGCCAGCAGTTTCAACAGAAGGGATAATTCACCCCTCCACTTT. It yields the protein CASSFNRRDNSPLHF.